A single sample is the source of the 28 T cell receptor beta chains below, sequenced in a study of cytomegalovirus exposure and HLA in healthy donors. The data were produced by immunoSEQ multiplex PCR, yet TCRdb's version contains in-frame clones alone and is incomplete. Among approximately 280,000 clones listed, approximately 90% were seen once. Sequenced material: PBMCs. These receptors originate from a woman aged 18-29 years in good health and CMV-seronegative.

CDR3 nucleotides: TGTGCCAGCTCAGATTACCAGGCAACCTACGAGCAGTACTTC. This codes for CASSDYQATYEQYF. The gene calls are TRBV18 and TRBJ2-7; no clear D gene. The CDR3 has 14 residues. The ends were cut back, 5 bases at V and 2 bases at J, with 13 bases in the middle. The germline V gene encodes CDR1 KGHSH and CDR2 LQKENI.

The V gene is TRBV6-5, the J gene TRBJ1-5; 7 bases are a match to TRBD1. V lost 6 bases and J lost 5; bases outside the gene matches: 7. Germline V gene data show CDR1 as MNHEY and CDR2 as SVGAGI. The CDR3 is made up of 14 amino acids. The CDR3 region has the DNA TGTGCCAGCAGGGGGGCGACAGGGCATCAGCCCCAGCATTTT. Protein sequence: CASRGATGHQPQHF.

The chain has TRBV28 and TRBJ2-7, with TRBD1 matching over 8 bases. J was trimmed by 2 bases and V by 5 bases; bases with no gene match: 5. This CDR3 is built from 14 residues. The germline V gene has CDR1 MDHEN and CDR2 SYDVKM. The CDR3 loop reads CASSRQGFPYEQYF. For the CDR3, the DNA is TGTGCCAGCAGTCGACAGGGGTTTCCCTACGAGCAGTACTTC.

The chain combines TRBV5-4 with TRBJ2-7; 8 positions agree with TRBD2. Trimming cost V 0 bases and J 7 bases; bases outside gene matches: 18. This CDR3 is built from 18 residues. CDR1 and CDR2 from the germline V gene are SGHNT and YYREEE (reference sequence). Written as DNA, the CDR3 is TGTGCCAGCAGCTTGGTAAAGAATAACGGGAGGGCCGTAGAAGAGCAGTACTTC. It is translated as CASSLVKNNGRAVEEQYF.

A word on this clone: The sample carries other DNA sequences with the same CDR3. This chain links TRBV28 with TRBJ1-5; D perhaps matches TRBD1 (5 bases). The CDR3 runs to 14 residues. The ends were cut back, 3 bases at V and 3 bases at J, with 9 bases in the middle. Germline V gives CDR1 MDHEN, CDR2 SYDVKM. CDR3 amino acids: CASSLGGYNQPQHF. The CDR3 nucleotides read TGTGCCAGCAGTTTGGGGGGTTACAATCAGCCCCAGCATTTT.

V gene TRBV5-4 combines with J gene TRBJ2-1, with 9 positions matching TRBD2. The CDR3 consists of 15 residues. Germline V gene lookup returns CDR1 SGHNT and CDR2 YYREEE (reference sequence). The V and J ends lost 4 bases and 0 bases, in that order; junction bases with no gene match: 2. Written as DNA, the CDR3 is TGTGCCAGCAGCGTTAGCGGGAGCTCCTACAATGAGCAGTTCTTC. As protein: CASSVSGSSYNEQFF.

This CDR3 is CASSSAGAIYEQYF. In DNA form, the CDR3 reads TGCGCCAGCAGCTCGGCAGGGGCGATCTACGAGCAGTACTTC. The chain has TRBV5-1 and TRBJ2-7; weak D call: TRBD1 (6 bases). The V gene's germline CDR1 is SGHRS and CDR2 YFSETQ. The CDR3 runs to 14 residues. Trimming left V 3 bases short and J 3 bases short, with 13 bases between.

The J gene is TRBJ1-5, the V gene TRBV5-6; tentative D call: TRBD1 (6 bases). Per the germline V gene, CDR1 is SGHDT and CDR2 is YYEEEE. This CDR3 is 16 amino acids long. The ends were cut back, 0 bases at V and 2 bases at J, with 12 bases in the middle. The CDR3 bases are TGTGCCAGCAGCTTGGCAACAGGGACGGGCAATCAGCCCCAGCATTTT. Protein: CASSLATGTGNQPQHF.

This chain uses TRBV6-5 with TRBJ2-2, with TRBD1 identical over 9 bases. Germline trimming cut 4 bases from V and 6 bases from J; bases unmatched to any gene: 3. The V gene's germline CDR1 is MNHEY and CDR2 SVGAGI. The CDR3 totals 14 residues. Written as DNA, the CDR3 is TGTGCCAGCAGTTTTGGACAGGGGTCCGGGGAGCTGTTTTTT. It encodes CASSFGQGSGELFF.

The chain combines TRBV7-2 with TRBJ1-1; unclear D gene. CDR1 is SGHTA and CDR2 is FQGNSA in the germline V gene. The CDR3 loop spans 15 amino acids. V was trimmed by 4 bases and J by 0 bases, leaving 12 bases between them. The CDR3 DNA reads TGTGCCAGCAGCTCGGGAGCGACGGTGAACACTGAAGCTTTCTTT. Translating it yields CASSSGATVNTEAFF.

The gene calls are TRBV6-1 and TRBJ1-2; 7 positions match TRBD1. With 7 bases clipped from V and 2 bases from J, the junction kept 7 bases outside the gene matches. The CDR3 extends over 14 amino acids. Germline-derived CDR1 and CDR2 are MNHNS and SASEGT. The CDR3 DNA is TGTGCCAGCAAATGGGACAGCCTAAACTATGGCTACACCTTC. This codes for CASKWDSLNYGYTF.

This chain connects TRBV6-1 to TRBJ2-5; TRBD1 matches 9 bases. In germline, CDR1 is MNHNS, CDR2 SASEGT. After removal of 3 bases from V and 1 base from J, the junction contained 6 bases not matched to a gene. The CDR3 totals 16 residues. The CDR3 is CASSEAQGAGQETQYF. The CDR3 region has the DNA TGTGCCAGCAGTGAGGCACAGGGGGCTGGCCAAGAGACCCAGTACTTC.

This chain connects TRBV6-1 to TRBJ1-5; maybe TRBD1 (5 bases). Per germline, CDR1 MNHNS and CDR2 SASEGT. V was pared by 9 bases and J by 3 bases, with 12 bases between. This CDR3 region has 13 residues. The CDR3 region has the DNA TGTGCCAGTGGCCAGGGCTTCAATCAGCCCCAGCATTTT. It codes for CASGQGFNQPQHF.

This chain links TRBV2 with TRBJ2-1; TRBD2 might be the D (5 bases). The germline V gene has CDR1 SNHLY and CDR2 FYNNEI. The CDR3 has 15 amino acids. V gave up 3 bases and J gave up 3 bases, with 12 bases separating them. This CDR3 reads CASSDGGSVYNEQFF. The CDR3 nucleotides read TGTGCCAGCAGTGACGGTGGGAGCGTCTACAATGAGCAGTTCTTC.

V usage is TRBV6-5 and J usage is TRBJ2-7; 9 nucleotides agree with TRBD1. CDR3 length: 13 residues. The J segment lost 7 bases and the V segment lost 6 bases, leaving 7 bases of the junction unmatched. Germline CDR1 is MNHEY and CDR2 is SVGAGI. The CDR3 protein is CASSRTGVREQYF. The CDR3 bases are TGTGCCAGCAGCCGGACAGGGGTCAGGGAGCAGTACTTC.

Details on this clone: At one end, the junction sequence differs from germline, possibly due to a read error. The chain links TRBV7-7 to TRBJ2-7; D is possibly TRBD1 (6 bases). CDR1 is SSHAT, CDR2 FNYEAQ, per germline (reference sequence). The CDR3 is 15 amino acids. The CDR3 sequence is CASSAALGADYEQYF. The CDR3 DNA follows: TGTGCTAGCAGTGCGGCCCTGGGGGCAGACTACGAGCAGTACTTC.

V is TRBV7-9 and J is TRBJ2-7; 10 nucleotides agree with TRBD2. The CDR3 runs 15 residues. V was pared by 4 bases and J by 3 bases, with 6 bases of the junction left unmatched. Germline V gene data show CDR1 as SEHNR and CDR2 as FQNEAQ (reference sequence). The CDR3 bases are TGTGCCAGCAGCTCGCCTAGCGGGAGACTCTACGAGCAGTACTTC. Its translation: CASSSPSGRLYEQYF.

The rearrangement links TRBV6-5 to TRBJ2-1, with unresolved D. Trimming took off 6 bases at V and 9 bases at J, with 9 bases between the two ends. The CDR3 spans 11 residues. Germline assignment: CDR1 MNHEY and CDR2 SVGAGI. CDR3 residues: CASRNSFEQFF. The CDR3 coding sequence is TGTGCCAGCAGGAATAGTTTTGAGCAGTTCTTC.

This rearrangement joins TRBV5-5 to TRBJ2-7, with TRBD1 matching 7 bases. Germline values: CDR1 SGHKS, CDR2 YYEKEE (reference sequence). CDR3 length: 15 residues. With V trimmed by 4 bases and J by 0 bases, 7 bases remained unmatched. As DNA, the CDR3 is TGTGCCAGCAGCCTAGGACAGGACCCCTCCTACGAGCAGTACTTC. Translating gives CASSLGQDPSYEQYF.

The V and J genes are TRBV13 and TRBJ2-1, with TRBD1 matching 9 bases. V lost 5 bases, J lost 6 bases, and 8 bases stayed unmatched. CDR1 and CDR2 from the germline V gene are PRHDT and FYEKMQ (reference sequence). This CDR3 has 15 amino acids. CDR3 bases: TGTGCCAGCAGCCGGCCGGGACAGGGCTTCAATGAGCAGTTCTTC. Translating gives CASSRPGQGFNEQFF.

The chain links TRBV5-1 to TRBJ2-1; tentative D call: TRBD2 (6 bases). The CDR3 is made up of 13 amino acids. Trimming pared 4 bases from V and 8 bases from J, leaving 13 bases between. The germline V gene has CDR1 SGHRS and CDR2 YFSETQ. The CDR3 region is CASSGGPTDEQFF. The CDR3 DNA is TGCGCCAGCAGCGGAGGGCCCACCGATGAGCAGTTCTTC.

The V gene is TRBV6-1, the J gene TRBJ1-1; 9 bases line up with TRBD1. The V gene end was trimmed by 8 bases and the J gene end by 1 base; junction bases not matched to a gene: 2. The CDR3 contains 13 residues. Germline V gives CDR1 MNHNS, CDR2 SASEGT. The CDR3 loop reads CASGTGPNTEAFF. The CDR3 nucleotides are TGTGCCAGCGGGACAGGGCCGAACACTGAAGCTTTCTTT.

V gene TRBV2 combines with J gene TRBJ2-7, with D hard to call. Germline loops: CDR1 SNHLY, CDR2 FYNNEI. The V and J ends lost 6 bases and 2 bases respectively, with 11 bases between them. This CDR3 spans 13 amino acids. This chain's CDR3 is CASSLQKTYEQYF. CDR3 DNA: TGTGCCAGCAGCCTACAGAAAACCTACGAGCAGTACTTC.

This chain joins TRBV15 and TRBJ2-1, with 7 bases lining up with TRBD2. The germline CDR1 and CDR2 sequences are LNHNV and YYDKDF (reference sequence). The CDR3 sequence is 17 residues long. J was trimmed by 3 bases and V by 1 base; bases with no gene match: 9. The CDR3 DNA follows: TGTGCCACCAGCAGAGGGGTGGGCGGGAGTCGCTACAATGAGCAGTTCTTC. It codes for CATSRGVGGSRYNEQFF.

The chain links TRBV28 to TRBJ2-1; TRBD2 is a possible D gene (7 bases). The CDR3 is 15 amino acids. CDR1 is MDHEN, CDR2 SYDVKM, per germline. The V end was cut by 7 bases, the J end by 6 bases, with 19 bases between. For the CDR3, the DNA is TGTGCCAGCACCTCGGGGGCGGGAGCGCCCAATGAGCAGTTCTTC. It encodes CASTSGAGAPNEQFF. Filled out from reference TRBV28 and TRBJ2-1, the complete variable domain reads DVKVTQSSRYLVKRTGEKVFLECVQDMDHENMFWYRQDPGLGLRLIYFSYDVKMKEKGDIPEGYSVSREKKERFSLILESASTNQTSMYLCASTSGAGAPNEQFFGPGTRLTVL.

The genes are TRBV27 and TRBJ1-1, with TRBD1 identical over 7 bases. CDR1 and CDR2 from the germline V gene are MNHEY and SMNVEV (reference sequence). V was pared by 5 bases and J by 0 bases, with 6 bases of the junction left unmatched. This CDR3 has 15 residues. The CDR3 is CASSERQGLNTEAFF. The DNA of the CDR3 is TGTGCCAGCAGTGAACGACAGGGTTTGAACACTGAAGCTTTCTTT.

V usage is TRBV19 and J usage is TRBJ2-5, with TRBD1 matching 7 bases. The germline V gene encodes CDR1 LNHDA and CDR2 SQIVND (reference sequence). There are 12 residues in the CDR3. Trimming removed 8 bases from V and 7 bases from J; junction bases left unmatched: 7. The CDR3 coding sequence is TGTGCCAGTGGGACAGATCCAGGGACCCAGTACTTC. The encoded protein is CASGTDPGTQYF.

The chain uses TRBV5-1 and TRBJ2-1; no clear D. V dropped 4 bases and J dropped 0 bases, with 8 bases sitting between them. Germline V CDR1 and CDR2: SGHRS, YFSETQ. The CDR3 is 14 residues long. The CDR3 DNA reads as TGCGCCAGCAGCCCCGAGAGCTCCTACAATGAGCAGTTCTTC. It translates to CASSPESSYNEQFF.